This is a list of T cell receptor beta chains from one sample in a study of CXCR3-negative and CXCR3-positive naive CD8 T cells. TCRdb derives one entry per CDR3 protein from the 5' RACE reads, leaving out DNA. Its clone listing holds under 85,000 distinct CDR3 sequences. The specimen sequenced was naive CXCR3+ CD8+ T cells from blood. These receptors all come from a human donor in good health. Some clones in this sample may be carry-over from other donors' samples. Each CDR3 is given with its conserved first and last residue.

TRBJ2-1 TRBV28 CASSSFQGALRVYNEQFF
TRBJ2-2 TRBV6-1 CASSEARDTGELFF
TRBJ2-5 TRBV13 CASSSPVEPGGGQETQYF
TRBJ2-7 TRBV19 CASSLKILYEQYF
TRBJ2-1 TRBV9 CAIILTGSSYNEQFF
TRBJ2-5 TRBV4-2 CASSQEVDRQETQYF
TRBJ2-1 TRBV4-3 CASSQVVAYNEQFF
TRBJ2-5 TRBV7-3 CASSFFRDQETQYF
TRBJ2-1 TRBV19 CATRDFDSYNEQFF
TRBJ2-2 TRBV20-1 CSASSYRDVWSTGELFF
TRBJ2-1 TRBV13 CASSFGQGRAPFGEQFF
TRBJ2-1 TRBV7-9 CASSWGGGDHNEQFF
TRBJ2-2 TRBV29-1 CSAERDGNTGELFF